The 25 T cell receptor beta chains presented below share a single source sample, sequenced in a study of early T cells in non-severe SARS-CoV-2 infection. TCRdb independently ran MiXCR on the 5' RACE reads; one entry per CDR3 protein. The table has about 40,000 distinct CDR3 sequences, around 4.5% seen once. The sample comprised whole blood. Source of these receptors: an adult who was a healthcare worker with PCR-confirmed SARS-CoV-2 infection or an uninfected control (not recorded which).

The J gene is TRBJ1-2, the V gene TRBV19; perhaps TRBD1 as D (5 bases). CDR1 LNHDA and CDR2 SQIVND come from the germline V gene (reference sequence). Deletions cut 5 bases from V and 6 bases from J, with 13 bases between. The CDR3 contains 13 residues. The CDR3 protein is CASSVFQGDGYTF. The CDR3 DNA follows: TGTGCCAGTAGTGTGTTCCAGGGAGATGGCTACACCTTC.

This clonotype appeared many times. J is TRBJ1-1 and V is TRBV9; D gene unclear. Trimming cost V 3 bases and J 3 bases, with 15 bases left between them. The germline gives CDR1 SGDLS, CDR2 YYNGEE. CDR3 length equals 15 residues. CDR3 in amino acids: CASSAVGVGDTEAFF. The CDR3, as DNA: TGTGCCAGCAGCGCCGTCGGGGTTGGCGACACTGAAGCTTTCTTT.

The table lists this clonotype with many counts. This chain uses TRBV29-1 with TRBJ2-3, with TRBD1 matching 7 bases. Germline-derived CDR1 and CDR2 are SQVTM and ANQGSEA. V trimming: 4 bases; J trimming: 6 bases; junction bases outside the gene matches: 7. The CDR3 consists of 13 residues. The chain's CDR3 is CSVGWGQLDTQYF. As DNA, the CDR3 is TGCAGCGTTGGATGGGGACAGCTGGATACGCAGTATTTT.

The sample holds many counts of this clonotype. J is TRBJ2-7 and V is TRBV2, with D tentatively TRBD1 (5 bases). CDR3 size: 14 residues. Between the trimmed V and J ends, which lost 8 bases and 0 bases, there was a span of 14 bases. The germline V gene has CDR1 SNHLY and CDR2 FYNNEI. CDR3 DNA: TGTGCCAGCGCGGAGCGACAGAGCTCCTACGAGCAGTACTTC. Translated: CASAERQSSYEQYF.

Ten or more counts support this clonotype. The genes are TRBV7-9 and TRBJ2-1; possible D gene TRBD2, 6 bases. Trimming removed 7 bases at V and 1 base at J, with 14 bases between. Germline loops: CDR1 SEHNR, CDR2 FQNEAQ (reference sequence). This CDR3 region has 15 residues. The CDR3 region is CASNPGTPSYNEQFF. Here the CDR3 DNA reads TGTGCCAGCAATCCCGGGACTCCATCCTACAATGAGCAGTTCTTC.

The rearrangement uses TRBV6-6 and TRBJ2-3; no reliable D call. CDR1 and CDR2 from the germline V gene are MNHNY and SVGAGI (reference sequence). The CDR3 is 14 amino acids. V gave up 3 bases and J gave up 0 bases, with 7 bases separating them. The CDR3 sequence: CASSYIASTDTQYF. The CDR3 DNA sequence: TGTGCCAGCAGTTATATCGCTAGCACAGATACGCAGTATTTT.

For the CDR3, the DNA is TGTGCCAGCCCGAGACAGACTAGCGGGGCGGTAGATACGCAGTATTTT. Protein sequence: CASPRQTSGAVDTQYF. V and J are TRBV6-6 and TRBJ2-3; 11 nucleotides line up with TRBD2. The CDR3 consists of 16 residues. Germline CDR1 reads MNHNY; CDR2 reads SVGAGI (reference sequence). Trimming removed 8 bases from V and 5 bases from J; junction bases left unmatched: 12.

The CDR3 nucleotides read TGCAGCGTTGACGCCGGGACATTCGCCACCGGGGAGCTGTTTTTT. Encoded protein: CSVDAGTFATGELFF. The V gene is TRBV29-1, the J gene TRBJ2-2; D is possibly TRBD1 (6 bases). Trimming stripped 3 bases from V and 4 bases from J, with 15 bases between. This CDR3 contains 15 residues. CDR1 is SQVTM, CDR2 ANQGSEA, per germline.

The V gene is TRBV6-1, the J gene TRBJ2-4; tentatively, D is TRBD1 or TRBD2 (6 bases each). Germline V gene sequence: CDR1 MNHNS, CDR2 SASEGT. The CDR3 loop spans 15 amino acids. The V end lost 1 base, the J end lost 3 bases, and 10 bases lay between the germline ends. DNA of the CDR3: TGTGCCAGCAGTGAAGAGGGGGGCGGCAAAAACATTCAGTACTTC. Protein product: CASSEEGGGKNIQYF.

This clonotype was seen a handful of times. V usage is TRBV27 and J usage is TRBJ1-5, with D perhaps TRBD1 (6 bases). Germline V gene sequence: CDR1 MNHEY, CDR2 SMNVEV (reference sequence). V was clipped by 7 bases and J by 2 bases, with 21 bases between them. This CDR3 has 17 amino acids. This CDR3 reads CASNTDSTERGNQPQHF. The DNA for the CDR3 is TGTGCCAGCAACACGGACAGTACTGAACGGGGCAATCAGCCCCAGCATTTT.

The sample holds many counts of this clonotype. The rearrangement uses TRBV20-1 and TRBJ1-5; D not resolved. Trimming left V 4 bases short and J 2 bases short, with 9 bases between. This CDR3 has 13 residues. Germline V gene data show CDR1 as DFQATT and CDR2 as SNEGSKA (reference sequence). In DNA form, the CDR3 reads TGCAGTGCTAACCCCACAGGCAATCAGCCCCAGCATTTT. Amino acid sequence: CSANPTGNQPQHF.

This clonotype was counted many times. The rearrangement uses TRBV6-1 and TRBJ2-6, with no clear D. Trimming removed 1 base from V and 2 bases from J, with 6 bases in between. The V gene's germline CDR1 is MNHNS and CDR2 SASEGT. This CDR3 comprises 15 residues. Here the CDR3 reads CASSEDGTGANVLTF. DNA of the CDR3: TGTGCCAGCAGTGAAGATGGAACTGGGGCCAACGTCCTGACTTTC.

This clonotype was seen at least ten times. The V gene is TRBV27, the J gene TRBJ2-3, with 10 bases lining up with TRBD1. V lost 6 bases, J lost 8 bases, and 17 bases stayed unmatched. From germline, CDR1 is MNHEY and CDR2 SMNVEV (reference sequence). This CDR3 has 17 residues. CDR3 nucleotides: TGTGCCAGCAGCTATAGCGAAAAACCGGGACAGGGGAGTACGCAGTATTTT. Protein sequence: CASSYSEKPGQGSTQYF.

The chain recombines TRBV13 with TRBJ1-2; D perhaps matches TRBD1 (5 bases). Germline CDR1 reads PRHDT; CDR2 reads FYEKMQ (reference sequence). There are 15 residues in the CDR3. V was cut by 6 bases and J by 3 bases, with 17 bases left in between. CDR3 protein: CASSYASGAHYGYTF. CDR3 DNA: TGTGCCAGCAGTTATGCGAGCGGGGCTCACTATGGCTACACCTTC.

The chain recombines TRBV18 with TRBJ2-2; D is perhaps TRBD1 (5 bases). Trimming stripped 2 bases from V and 3 bases from J, with 7 bases between. CDR3 size: 14 residues. Germline V lookup: CDR1 KGHSH, CDR2 LQKENI. The DNA of the CDR3 is TGTGCCAGCTCACCAGGGGCCGACACCGGGGAGCTGTTTTTT. Translated: CASSPGADTGELFF.

This clonotype was counted many times. The rearrangement joins TRBV6-5 to TRBJ2-5; 8 bases align to TRBD1. Germline V lookup: CDR1 MNHEY, CDR2 SVGAGI. CDR3 length: 14 residues. With V trimmed by 2 bases and J by 3 bases, 2 bases remained unmatched. The CDR3 DNA reads as TGTGCCAGCAGTTACCAGGGGGCCAAAGAGACCCAGTACTTC. It encodes CASSYQGAKETQYF.

This clonotype showed up just a few times. The chain carries TRBV12-5 and TRBJ1-2; maybe TRBD1 (6 bases). CDR1 and CDR2 (germline): LGHNT, FRNRAP. Trimming cost V 1 base and J 5 bases, with 17 bases left between them. This CDR3 has 16 amino acids. The CDR3 reads CASGLGNREMKYGYTF. CDR3 in DNA: TGTGCTAGTGGTTTGGGTAACAGGGAGATGAAGTATGGCTACACCTTC.

A few counts support this clonotype. The chain combines TRBV6-5 with TRBJ2-3, with 7 bases lining up with TRBD2. The trim removed 1 base at V and 5 bases at J, leaving 6 bases unmatched. The CDR3 is 15 residues long. Germline V gene data show CDR1 as MNHEY and CDR2 as SVGAGI. CDR3 bases: TGTGCCAGCAGTTACTATGGCGGGAGAAGAGATACGCAGTATTTT. Translated: CASSYYGGRRDTQYF.

This clonotype was counted ten times or more. The V and J genes are TRBV27 and TRBJ1-1; possibly TRBD1 for D (5 bases). The CDR3 covers 14 residues. Trimming left V 1 base short and J 7 bases short, with 13 bases between. Germline CDR1 reads MNHEY; CDR2 reads SMNVEV (reference sequence). DNA for the CDR3: TGTGCCAGCAGTTTATTAAGTGGGGGACTTGAAGCTTTCTTT. This translates into CASSLLSGGLEAFF.

At least ten counts were recorded for this clonotype. The chain has TRBV6-6 and TRBJ2-7, with D unresolved. V lost 0 bases, J lost 0 bases, and 12 bases lay in between. Germline V gives CDR1 MNHNY, CDR2 SVGAGI (reference sequence). The CDR3 extends over 16 amino acids. The CDR3 loop is CASSYSAWDSSYEQYF. The CDR3 DNA follows: TGTGCCAGCAGTTACTCCGCCTGGGATAGCTCCTACGAGCAGTACTTC.

At least ten counts were recorded for this clonotype. The chain couples TRBV12-3 or TRBV12-4 to TRBJ2-6, with D tentatively TRBD1 or TRBD2 (5 bases each). V was pared by 1 base and J by 12 bases, with 13 bases between. This CDR3 has 14 residues. The chain's CDR3 is CASSLEGRAGVLTF. The CDR3 DNA sequence: TGTGCCAGCAGTTTAGAGGGACGGGCCGGCGTCCTGACTTTC.

This clonotype appeared many times. J is TRBJ1-1 and V is TRBV5-1, with D possibly TRBD1 on 5 matching bases. The V gene's germline CDR1 is SGHRS and CDR2 YFSETQ. V lost 4 bases and J lost 0, with 10 bases in between. The CDR3 has 14 amino acids. The CDR3, as DNA: TGCGCCAGCAGCATCGGGACGGTGAACACTGAAGCTTTCTTT. It yields the protein CASSIGTVNTEAFF. The complete variable domain, with remaining parts taken from reference TRBV5-1 and TRBJ1-1, reads KAGVTQTPRYLIKTRGQQVTLSCSPISGHRSVSWYQQTPGQGLQFLFEYFSETQRNKGNFPGRFSGRQFSNSRSEMNVSTLELGDSALYLCASSIGTVNTEAFFGQGTRLTVV.

This clonotype showed up just a few times. CDR3 DNA: TGTGCCAGCAGTTACGAGCGGAACACTGAAGCTTTCTTT. Protein sequence: CASSYERNTEAFF. V and J are TRBV6-6 and TRBJ1-1; D unresolved. The CDR3 length is 13 residues. Between the trimmed V and J ends, which lost 2 bases and 1 base, there was a span of 5 bases. Germline V CDR1 and CDR2: MNHNY, SVGAGI (reference sequence).

This sequence joins TRBV7-2 and TRBJ2-7; D unresolved. In germline, CDR1 is SGHTA, CDR2 FQGNSA. Trimming pared 0 bases from V and 2 bases from J, leaving 5 bases between. This CDR3 is 13 amino acids long. CDR3 coding DNA: TGTGCCAGCAGCTTAGCGCTGACCTACGAGCAGTACTTC. Translation gives CASSLALTYEQYF.

This clonotype was counted a few times. This chain uses TRBV7-9 with TRBJ2-3, with a weak D call TRBD2 (6 bases). Germline-derived CDR1 and CDR2 are SEHNR and FQNEAQ (reference sequence). V was clipped by 3 bases and J by 1 base, with 8 bases between them. The CDR3 consists of 14 residues. The CDR3 sequence is CASSFGTCTDTQYF. The DNA for the CDR3 is TGTGCCAGCAGCTTTGGGACTTGCACAGATACGCAGTATTTT.